This T cell receptor beta chain was obtained from a study of T cells in Graves' hyperthyroidism and ophthalmopathy (dated by TCRdb to about 2019). Concerning the study at large: Peripheral blood samples were taken at the time of initial diagnosis, prior to any treatment. A discovery cohort of about a hundred patients, 43 with Graves' ophthalmopathy and roughly 59 with stable Graves' hyperthyroidism, was used to find distinguishing TCR V-J signatures. An independent validation cohort of 18 to 20 hyperthyroidism patients and roughly 16 patients who later progressed to ophthalmopathy tested prospective prediction of ophthalmopathy. The approximately 100 discovery patients were divided at random into training and test sets in a 7:3 ratio. The study also compared thyroid tissue and blood T-cell repertoires from several Graves' hyperthyroidism patients. After blood sampling, hyperthyroidism patients were treated with methimazole at a starting dose of 30 mg daily, and ophthalmopathy patients were treated with high-dose intravenous methylprednisolone. The paper reports TCR Vbeta CDR3 sequencing of about 140 peripheral blood samples: approximately 43 ophthalmopathy, some 80 hyperthyroidism and around 17 progressor patients. Overall results and qualifications from the work: Sample size was not statistically predetermined, and blinding of investigators to group allocation was not performed. Most expanded thyroid clonotypes (frequency above 0.001) were also detected in blood, a finding suggesting that blood repertoires may reflect thyroid immune responses. In cross-validation, a model built on a 13 V-J signature told ophthalmopathy apart from stable hyperthyroidism with approximately 90% sensitivity and around 81% specificity, and in testing the same model reached 80%/75%. In validation, the model predicted progression to ophthalmopathy with about 71% sensitivity and less than 75% specificity, a median of 6.5 months before onset.

This clonotype was seen ten or more times. The target of this receptor is not known. No per-base quality is available; no much larger clone lies one base away. A patient counted as having stable Graves' hyperthyroidism if no progression to ophthalmopathy occurred over 18 months of follow-up. Hyperthyroidism patients were newly diagnosed, had a disease duration of under 2 months, and were aged 18 to 65 years. The study excluded patients with uncontrolled infections, other autoimmune diseases, pregnancy or lactation. Diagnoses were established on the basis of clinical symptoms, serum thyroxine and TRAb, thyroid ultrasound, and orbital computed tomography. Ficoll-Paque density gradient centrifugation was used to isolate PBMCs from about 10 ml of fresh peripheral blood. Total RNA was extracted with Trizol reagent, and quality was checked on an Agilent 2100 Bioanalyzer. The TCR beta CDR3 regions were amplified from the RNA transcripts. The first round of RT-PCR for the TCR CDR3 was performed with the HTBI primer set and the Qiagen OneStep RT-PCR kit. The libraries were constructed in a second round of multiplex PCR and then size-selected and purified. The libraries were sequenced on an Illumina HiSeq2000 using paired-end 100 bp reads. Per the original workflow: SOAPnuke was used to process the raw data, removing reads that contained adapters or uncalled bases, had a mean Phred below 15, or lacked an exact match to the constant primer or identifier. COPE v1.2.5 was used to merge high-quality paired reads, and clonotypes were defined as unique nucleotide sequences. MiTCR v1.1 was used to align the clonotypes against IMGT TRBV, TRBD and TRBJ reference segments. The analysis included only V-J combinations with a frequency above 0.0001, which together covered around 99% of the repertoires. The TCS score was defined as the ratio of F50 (clonal expansion) to E x V (chaos), calculated using BLOSUM62-based TCRdist between CDR3 peptides within each V-J. Welch's t-statistics and random forest reduced roughly 500 V-J features to roughly 13, which were used in a naive Bayes classifier (R e1071). TCRdb reanalyzed the raw reads on its own, using fastp at Q25 for trimming and MiXCR for clone calling, and kept in-frame beta chains. Each record represents a unique CDR3 protein, reported with the most common genes and DNA among its rows. TCRdb's processing, not the authors', yielded these V and J calls. Here the sample has roughly 750,000 distinct CDR3 sequences; roughly 17% occur a single time. The ten largest clones take up around 8% of the sample.

Including cysteine and phenylalanine, the CDR3 has 13 amino acids. Only the CDR3 portion is preserved as DNA: 39 bases, with reading frame beginning at the first base. V is pared back by 2 bases and J by 2 bases, with 6 bases lying between the germline termini. CDR1 is given as GTSNPN and CDR2 as SVGIG, both from the germline V gene (reference sequence). The sample was blood. The receptor comes from a man aged 18-30 years with Graves' hyperthyroidism. The sequence links TRBV30 to TRBJ2-2; possibly the D gene is TRBD2, per 5 matching bases. The CDR3 loop reads CAWSSGNTGELFF. The DNA sequence follows: TGTGCCTGGAGTAGCGGTAACACCGGGGAGCTGTTTTTT.